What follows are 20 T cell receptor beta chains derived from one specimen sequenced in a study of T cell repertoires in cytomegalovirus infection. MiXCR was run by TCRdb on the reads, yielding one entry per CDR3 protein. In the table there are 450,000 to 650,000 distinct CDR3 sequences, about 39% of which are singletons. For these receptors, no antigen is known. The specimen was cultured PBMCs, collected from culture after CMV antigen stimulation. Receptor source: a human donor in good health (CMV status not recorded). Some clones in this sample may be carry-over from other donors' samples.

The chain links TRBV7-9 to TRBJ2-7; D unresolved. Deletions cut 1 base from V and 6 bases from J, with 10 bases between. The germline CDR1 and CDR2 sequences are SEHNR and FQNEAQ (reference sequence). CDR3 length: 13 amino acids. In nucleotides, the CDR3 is TGTGCCAGCAGCTTAGTATTTAGCTCCGAGCAGTACTTC. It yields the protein CASSLVFSSEQYF.

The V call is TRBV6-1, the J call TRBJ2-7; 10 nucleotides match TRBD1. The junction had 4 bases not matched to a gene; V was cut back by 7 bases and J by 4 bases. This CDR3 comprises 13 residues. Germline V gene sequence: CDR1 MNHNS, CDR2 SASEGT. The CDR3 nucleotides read TGTGCCAGCAAGGGACAGGGGTTATACGAGCAGTACTTC. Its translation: CASKGQGLYEQYF.

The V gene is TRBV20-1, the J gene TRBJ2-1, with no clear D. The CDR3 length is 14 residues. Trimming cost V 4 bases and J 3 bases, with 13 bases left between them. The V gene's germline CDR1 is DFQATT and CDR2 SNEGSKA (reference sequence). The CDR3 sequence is CSAMRSRNYNEQFF. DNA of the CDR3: TGCAGTGCTATGAGGAGTCGGAACTACAATGAGCAGTTCTTC.

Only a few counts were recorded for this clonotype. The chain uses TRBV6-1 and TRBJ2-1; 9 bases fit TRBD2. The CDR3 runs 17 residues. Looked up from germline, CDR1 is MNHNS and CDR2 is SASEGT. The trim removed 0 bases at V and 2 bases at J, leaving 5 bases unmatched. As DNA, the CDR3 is TGTGCCAGCAGTGAAGCAGGTAGCGGGGGTCCCTACAATGAGCAGTTCTTC. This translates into CASSEAGSGGPYNEQFF.

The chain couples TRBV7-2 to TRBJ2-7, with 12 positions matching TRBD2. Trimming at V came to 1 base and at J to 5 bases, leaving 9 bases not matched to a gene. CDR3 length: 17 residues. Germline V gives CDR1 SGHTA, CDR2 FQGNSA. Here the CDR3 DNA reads TGTGCCAGCAGCTTAGGACTAGCGGGAGCCCCCGGGGACGAGCAGTACTTC. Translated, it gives CASSLGLAGAPGDEQYF.

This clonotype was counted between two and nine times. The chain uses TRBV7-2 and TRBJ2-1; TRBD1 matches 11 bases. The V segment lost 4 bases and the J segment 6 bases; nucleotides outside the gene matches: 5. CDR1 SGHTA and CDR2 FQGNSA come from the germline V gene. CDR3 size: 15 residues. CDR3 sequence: CASSSGTGGSNEQFF. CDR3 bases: TGTGCCAGCAGCTCCGGGACAGGGGGGAGCAATGAGCAGTTCTTC.

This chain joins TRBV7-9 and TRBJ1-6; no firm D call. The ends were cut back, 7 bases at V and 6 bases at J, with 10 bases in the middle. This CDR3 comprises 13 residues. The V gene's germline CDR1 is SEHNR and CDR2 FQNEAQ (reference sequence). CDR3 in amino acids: CASNRGTNSPLHF. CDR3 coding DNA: TGTGCCAGCAACCGGGGTACTAATTCACCCCTCCACTTT. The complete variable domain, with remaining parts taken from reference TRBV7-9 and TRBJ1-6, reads DTGVSQNPRHKITKRGQNVTFRCDPISEHNRLYWYRQTLGQGPEFLTYFQNEAQLEKSRLLSDRFSAERPKGSFSTLEIQRTEQGDSAMYLCASNRGTNSPLHFGNGTRLTVT.

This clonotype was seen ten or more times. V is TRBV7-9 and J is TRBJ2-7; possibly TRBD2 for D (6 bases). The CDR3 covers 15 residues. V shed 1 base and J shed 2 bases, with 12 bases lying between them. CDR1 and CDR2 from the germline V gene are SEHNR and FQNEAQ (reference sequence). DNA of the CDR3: TGTGCCAGCAGCTTAGGAGGCGGGACCGCCTACGAGCAGTACTTC. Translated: CASSLGGGTAYEQYF. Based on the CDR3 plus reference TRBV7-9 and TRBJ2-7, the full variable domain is DTGVSQNPRHKITKRGQNVTFRCDPISEHNRLYWYRQTLGQGPEFLTYFQNEAQLEKSRLLSDRFSAERPKGSFSTLEIQRTEQGDSAMYLCASSLGGGTAYEQYFGPGTRLTVT.

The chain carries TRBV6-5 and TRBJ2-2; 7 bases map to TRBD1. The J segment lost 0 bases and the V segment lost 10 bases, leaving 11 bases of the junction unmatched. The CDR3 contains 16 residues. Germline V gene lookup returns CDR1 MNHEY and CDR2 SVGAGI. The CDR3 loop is CATRESGTANTGELFF. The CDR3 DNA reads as TGTGCCACCCGAGAGTCCGGGACAGCGAACACCGGGGAGCTGTTTTTT.

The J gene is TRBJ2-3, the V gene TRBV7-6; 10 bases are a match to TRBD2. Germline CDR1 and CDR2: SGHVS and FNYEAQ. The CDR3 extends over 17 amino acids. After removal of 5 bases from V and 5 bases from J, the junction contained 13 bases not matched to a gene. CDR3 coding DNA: TGTGCCAGCAGCCCTAGACTCCAGCGGGGGGGCCAAGATACGCAGTATTTT. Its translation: CASSPRLQRGGQDTQYF.

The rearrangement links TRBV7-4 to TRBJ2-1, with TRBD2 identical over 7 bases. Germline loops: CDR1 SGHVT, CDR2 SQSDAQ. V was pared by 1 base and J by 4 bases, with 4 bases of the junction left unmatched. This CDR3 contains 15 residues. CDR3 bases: TGTGCCAGCAGCTTAGAACGGGGGGTTTACAATGAGCAGTTCTTC. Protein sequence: CASSLERGVYNEQFF.

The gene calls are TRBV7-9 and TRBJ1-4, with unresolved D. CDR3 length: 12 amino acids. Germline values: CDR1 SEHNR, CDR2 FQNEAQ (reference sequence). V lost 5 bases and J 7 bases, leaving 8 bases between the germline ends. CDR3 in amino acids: CASSREVEKLFF. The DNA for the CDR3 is TGTGCCAGCAGCCGGGAGGTTGAAAAACTGTTTTTT.

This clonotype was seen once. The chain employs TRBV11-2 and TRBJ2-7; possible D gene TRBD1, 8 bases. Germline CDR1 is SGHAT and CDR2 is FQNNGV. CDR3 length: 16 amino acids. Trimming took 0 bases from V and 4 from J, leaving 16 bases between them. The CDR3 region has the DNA TGTGCCAGCAGCTTAGAGGGGGGGCAGGGGGCGTACGAGCAGTACTTC. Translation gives CASSLEGGQGAYEQYF.

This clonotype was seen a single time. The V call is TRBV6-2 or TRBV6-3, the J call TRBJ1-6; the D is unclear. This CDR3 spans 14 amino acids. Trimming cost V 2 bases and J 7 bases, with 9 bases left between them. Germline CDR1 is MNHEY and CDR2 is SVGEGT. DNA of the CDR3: TGTGCCAGCAGTTACCCGGGGTTCAATTCACCCCTCCACTTT. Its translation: CASSYPGFNSPLHF.

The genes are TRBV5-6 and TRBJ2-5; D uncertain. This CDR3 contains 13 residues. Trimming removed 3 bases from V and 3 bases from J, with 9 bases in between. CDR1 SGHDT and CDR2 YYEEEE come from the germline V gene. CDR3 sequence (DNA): TGTGCCAGCAGCTGGTTTGGGGAAGAGACCCAGTACTTC. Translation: CASSWFGEETQYF.

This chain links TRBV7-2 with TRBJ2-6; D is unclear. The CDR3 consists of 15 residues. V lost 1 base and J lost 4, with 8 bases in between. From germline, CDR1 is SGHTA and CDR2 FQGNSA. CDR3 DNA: TGTGCCAGCAGCTTAGAATGGTCAGGGGCCAACGTCCTGACTTTC. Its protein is CASSLEWSGANVLTF. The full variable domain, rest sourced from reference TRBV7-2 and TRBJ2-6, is GAGVSQSPSNKVTEKGKDVELRCDPISGHTALYWYRQSLGQGLEFLIYFQGNSAPDKSGLPSDRFSAERTGGSVSTLTIQRTQQEDSAVYLCASSLEWSGANVLTFGAGSRLTVL.

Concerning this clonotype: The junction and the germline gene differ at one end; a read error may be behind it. CDR3: CSAREDPNTEAFF. CDR3 bases: TGCAGTGCTCGAGAGGATCCGAACACTGAAGCTTTCTTT. V is TRBV20-1 and J is TRBJ1-1; D is unresolved. This CDR3 is built from 13 residues. CDR1 is DFQATT and CDR2 is SNEGSKA in the germline V gene (reference sequence).

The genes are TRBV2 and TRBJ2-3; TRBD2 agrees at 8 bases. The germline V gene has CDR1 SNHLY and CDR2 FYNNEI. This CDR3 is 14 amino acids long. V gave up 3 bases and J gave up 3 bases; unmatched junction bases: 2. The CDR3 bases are TGTGCCAGCAGTGACAGCGGGGGTACAGATACGCAGTATTTT. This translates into CASSDSGGTDTQYF.

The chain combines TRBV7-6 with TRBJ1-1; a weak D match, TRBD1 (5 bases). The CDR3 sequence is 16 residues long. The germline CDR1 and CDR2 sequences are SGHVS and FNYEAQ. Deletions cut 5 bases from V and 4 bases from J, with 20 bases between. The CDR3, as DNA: TGTGCCAGCAGCCCTGGCGGTGGGGCCGGGAGCACTGAAGCTTTCTTT. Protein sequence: CASSPGGGAGSTEAFF.

For the CDR3, the DNA is TGCAGCGTTGATGGCAACGGTCCTACCTACAATGAGCAGTTCTTC. This gives the protein CSVDGNGPTYNEQFF. The J gene is TRBJ2-1, the V gene TRBV29-1, with D hard to call. V lost 3 bases and J 2 bases, leaving 14 bases between the germline ends. This CDR3 comprises 15 residues. The germline gives CDR1 SQVTM, CDR2 ANQGSEA.